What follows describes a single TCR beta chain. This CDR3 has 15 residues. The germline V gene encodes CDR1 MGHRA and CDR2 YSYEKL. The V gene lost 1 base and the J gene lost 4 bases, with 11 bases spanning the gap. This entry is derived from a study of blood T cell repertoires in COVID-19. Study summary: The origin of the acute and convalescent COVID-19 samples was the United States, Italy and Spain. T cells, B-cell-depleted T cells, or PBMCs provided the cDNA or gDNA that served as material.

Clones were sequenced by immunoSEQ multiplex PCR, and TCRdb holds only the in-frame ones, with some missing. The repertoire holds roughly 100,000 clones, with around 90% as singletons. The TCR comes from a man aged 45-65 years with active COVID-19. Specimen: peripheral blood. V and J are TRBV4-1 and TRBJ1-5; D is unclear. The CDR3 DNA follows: TGCGCCAGCAGCCAAGTCTCCGTATTGAATCAGCCCCAGCATTTT. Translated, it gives CASSQVSVLNQPQHF.